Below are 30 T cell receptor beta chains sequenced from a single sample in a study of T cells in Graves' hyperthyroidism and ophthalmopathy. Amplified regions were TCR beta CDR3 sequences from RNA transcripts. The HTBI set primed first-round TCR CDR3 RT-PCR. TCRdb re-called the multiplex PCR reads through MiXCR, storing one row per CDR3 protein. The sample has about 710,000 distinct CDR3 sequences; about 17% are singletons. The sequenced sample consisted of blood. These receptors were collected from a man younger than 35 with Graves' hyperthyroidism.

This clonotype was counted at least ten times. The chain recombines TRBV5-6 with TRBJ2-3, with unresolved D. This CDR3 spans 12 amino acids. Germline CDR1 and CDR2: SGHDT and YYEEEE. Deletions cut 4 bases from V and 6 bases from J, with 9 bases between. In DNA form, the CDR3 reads TGTGCCAGCAGCGACATTTCGGATACGCAGTATTTT. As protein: CASSDISDTQYF.

CDR3: CGGAVPTEAFF. The CDR3 DNA reads as TGCGGAGGGGCCGTTCCGACTGAAGCTTTCTTT. The V call is TRBV20-1, the J call TRBJ1-1; maybe TRBD1 (5 bases). This CDR3 comprises 11 residues. CDR1 and CDR2 (germline): DFQATT, SNEGSKA (reference sequence).

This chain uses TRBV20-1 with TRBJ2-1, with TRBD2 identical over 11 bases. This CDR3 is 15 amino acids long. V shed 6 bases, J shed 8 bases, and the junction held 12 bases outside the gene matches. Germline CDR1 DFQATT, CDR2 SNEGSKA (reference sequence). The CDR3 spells CSARDLAGGRDEQFF. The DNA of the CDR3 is TGCAGTGCCAGGGATCTAGCGGGAGGACGGGATGAGCAGTTCTTC.

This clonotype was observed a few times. CDR3 region: CASSFQGQPQHF. In DNA, the CDR3 is TGTGCCAGCAGTTTCCAAGGGCAGCCCCAGCATTTT. The chain combines TRBV28 with TRBJ1-5; D gene unclear. Per germline, CDR1 MDHEN and CDR2 SYDVKM. Between the trimmed V and J ends, which lost 3 bases and 7 bases, there was a span of 7 bases. The CDR3 has 12 amino acids.

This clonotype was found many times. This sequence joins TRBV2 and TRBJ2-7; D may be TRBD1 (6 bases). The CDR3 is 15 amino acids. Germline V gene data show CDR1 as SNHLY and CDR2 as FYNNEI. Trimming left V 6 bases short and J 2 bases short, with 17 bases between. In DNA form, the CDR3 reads TGTGCCAGCAGCGACCCTTGGGGACATACCTACGAGCAGTACTTC. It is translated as CASSDPWGHTYEQYF. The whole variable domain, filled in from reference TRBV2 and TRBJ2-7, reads EPEVTQTPSHQVTQMGQEVILRCVPISNHLYFYWYRQILGQKVEFLVSFYNNEISEKSEIFDDQFSVERPDGSNFTLKIRSTKLEDSAMYFCASSDPWGHTYEQYFGPGTRLTVT.

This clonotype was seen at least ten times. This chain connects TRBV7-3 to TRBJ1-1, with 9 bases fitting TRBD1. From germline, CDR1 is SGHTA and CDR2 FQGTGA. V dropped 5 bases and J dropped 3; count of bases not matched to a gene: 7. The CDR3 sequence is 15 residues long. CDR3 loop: CASSEQGAGYTEAFF. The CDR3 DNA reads TGTGCCAGCAGCGAACAGGGGGCGGGGTACACTGAAGCTTTCTTT. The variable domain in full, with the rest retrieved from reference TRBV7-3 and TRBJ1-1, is GAGVSQTPSNKVTEKGKYVELRCDPISGHTALYWYRQSLGQGPEFLIYFQGTGAADDSGLPNDRFFAVRPEGSVSTLKIQRTERGDSAVYLCASSEQGAGYTEAFFGQGTRLTVV.

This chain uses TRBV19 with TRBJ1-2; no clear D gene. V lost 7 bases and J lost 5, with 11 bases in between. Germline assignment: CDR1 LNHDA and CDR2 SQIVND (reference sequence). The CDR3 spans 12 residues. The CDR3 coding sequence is TGTGCCAGTAAGAGGGAATCGTATGGCTACACCTTC. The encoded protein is CASKRESYGYTF.

The CDR3 DNA follows: TGTGCCACCACGTCGGGGGACGCGGGTCAGCCCCAGCATTTT. Residues: CATTSGDAGQPQHF. The chain joins TRBV7-9 to TRBJ1-5, with D perhaps TRBD1 (5 bases). Germline-derived CDR1 and CDR2 are SEHNR and FQNEAQ (reference sequence). Trimming pared 10 bases from V and 6 bases from J, leaving 19 bases between. The CDR3 extends over 14 amino acids.

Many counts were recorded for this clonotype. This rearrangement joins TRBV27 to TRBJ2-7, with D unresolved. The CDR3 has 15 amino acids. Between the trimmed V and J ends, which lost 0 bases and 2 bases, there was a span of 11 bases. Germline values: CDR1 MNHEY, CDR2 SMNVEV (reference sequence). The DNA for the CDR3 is TGTGCCAGCAGTTTATCCGGAACTTACCCCTACGAGCAGTACTTC. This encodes CASSLSGTYPYEQYF.

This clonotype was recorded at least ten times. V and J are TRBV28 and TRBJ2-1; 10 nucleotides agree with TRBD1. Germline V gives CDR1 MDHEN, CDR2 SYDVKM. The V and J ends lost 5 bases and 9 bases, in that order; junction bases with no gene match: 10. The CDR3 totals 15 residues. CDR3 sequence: CASSPGTGDSAEQFF. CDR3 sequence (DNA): TGTGCCAGCAGTCCCGGGACAGGGGACTCGGCTGAGCAGTTCTTC.

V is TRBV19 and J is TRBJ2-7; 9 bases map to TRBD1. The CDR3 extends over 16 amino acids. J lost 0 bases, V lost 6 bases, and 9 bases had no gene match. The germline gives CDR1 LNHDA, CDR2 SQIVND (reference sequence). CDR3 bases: TGTGCCAGTAGCCCGACAGGGGGGCTCTTCTCCTACGAGCAGTACTTC. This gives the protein CASSPTGGLFSYEQYF. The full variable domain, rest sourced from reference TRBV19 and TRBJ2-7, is DGGITQSPKYLFRKEGQNVTLSCEQNLNHDAMYWYRQDPGQGLRLIYYSQIVNDFQKGDIAEGYSVSREKKESFPLTVTSAQKNPTAFYLCASSPTGGLFSYEQYFGPGTRLTVT.

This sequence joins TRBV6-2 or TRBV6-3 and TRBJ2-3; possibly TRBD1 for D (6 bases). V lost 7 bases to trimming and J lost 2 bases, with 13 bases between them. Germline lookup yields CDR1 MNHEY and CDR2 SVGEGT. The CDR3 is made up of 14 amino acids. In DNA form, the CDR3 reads TGTGCCAGCATTCAAGGGGGTTTCACAGATACGCAGTATTTT. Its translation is CASIQGGFTDTQYF.

CDR3 loop: CASSLTLTGPGCEQYF. DNA of the CDR3: TGTGCCAGCAGCTTAACTTTGACAGGGCCAGGGTGCGAGCAGTACTTC. The chain couples TRBV7-3 to TRBJ2-7; the match to TRBD1 covers 7 bases. Germline CDR1 SGHTA, CDR2 FQGTGA. This CDR3 region has 16 residues. Trimming at V came to 0 bases and at J to 6 bases, leaving 11 bases not matched to a gene.

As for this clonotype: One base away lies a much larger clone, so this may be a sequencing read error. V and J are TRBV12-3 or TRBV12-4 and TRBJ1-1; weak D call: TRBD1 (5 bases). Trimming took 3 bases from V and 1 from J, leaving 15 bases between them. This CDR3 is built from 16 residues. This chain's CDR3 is CASSFPRPQGNTEAFF. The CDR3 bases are TGTGCCAGCAGTTTCCCTCGCCCCCAGGGGAACACTGAAGCTTTCTTT.

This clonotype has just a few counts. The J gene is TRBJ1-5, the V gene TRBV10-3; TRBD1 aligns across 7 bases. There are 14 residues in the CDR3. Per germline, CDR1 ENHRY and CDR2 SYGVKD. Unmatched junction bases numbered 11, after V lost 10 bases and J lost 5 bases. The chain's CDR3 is CATTEVTGDQPQHF. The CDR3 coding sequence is TGTGCCACAACCGAGGTCACAGGGGATCAGCCCCAGCATTTT.

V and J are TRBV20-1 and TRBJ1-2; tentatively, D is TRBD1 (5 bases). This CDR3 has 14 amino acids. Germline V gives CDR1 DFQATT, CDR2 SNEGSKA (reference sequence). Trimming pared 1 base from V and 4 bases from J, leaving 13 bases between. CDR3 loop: CSARVARETYGYTF. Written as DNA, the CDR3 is TGCAGTGCTAGAGTAGCCAGGGAGACCTATGGCTACACCTTC.

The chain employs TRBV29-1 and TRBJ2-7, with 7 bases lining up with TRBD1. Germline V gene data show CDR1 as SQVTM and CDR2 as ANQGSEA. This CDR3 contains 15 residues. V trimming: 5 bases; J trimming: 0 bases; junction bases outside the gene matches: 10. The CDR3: CSVRFRGRVSYEQYF. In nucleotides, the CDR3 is TGCAGCGTTCGGTTTAGGGGGCGAGTCTCCTACGAGCAGTACTTC.

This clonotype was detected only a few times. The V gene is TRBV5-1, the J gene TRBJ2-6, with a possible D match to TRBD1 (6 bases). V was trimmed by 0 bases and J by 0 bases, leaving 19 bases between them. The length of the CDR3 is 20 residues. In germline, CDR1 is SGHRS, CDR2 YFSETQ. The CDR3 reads CASSLGVVVTGSSGANVLTF. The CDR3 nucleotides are TGCGCCAGCAGCTTGGGAGTTGTCGTCACAGGGAGCTCTGGGGCCAACGTCCTGACTTTC. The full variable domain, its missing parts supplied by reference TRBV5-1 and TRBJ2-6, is KAGVTQTPRYLIKTRGQQVTLSCSPISGHRSVSWYQQTPGQGLQFLFEYFSETQRNKGNFPGRFSGRQFSNSRSEMNVSTLELGDSALYLCASSLGVVVTGSSGANVLTFGAGSRLTVL.

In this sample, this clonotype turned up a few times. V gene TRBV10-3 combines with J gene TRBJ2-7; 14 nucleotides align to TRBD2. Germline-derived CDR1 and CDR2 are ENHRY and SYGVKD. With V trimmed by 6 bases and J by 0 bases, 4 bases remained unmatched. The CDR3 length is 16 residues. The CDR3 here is CAISLGLAGDSYEQYF. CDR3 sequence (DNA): TGTGCCATCAGCCTGGGACTAGCGGGGGACTCCTACGAGCAGTACTTC.

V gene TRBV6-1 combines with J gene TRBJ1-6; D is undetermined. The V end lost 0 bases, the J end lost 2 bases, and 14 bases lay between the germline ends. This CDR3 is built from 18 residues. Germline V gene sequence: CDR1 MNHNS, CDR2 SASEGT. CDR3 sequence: CASSEAQSGVTYNSPLHF. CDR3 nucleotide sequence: TGTGCCAGCAGTGAAGCCCAGTCCGGGGTGACCTATAATTCACCCCTCCACTTT.

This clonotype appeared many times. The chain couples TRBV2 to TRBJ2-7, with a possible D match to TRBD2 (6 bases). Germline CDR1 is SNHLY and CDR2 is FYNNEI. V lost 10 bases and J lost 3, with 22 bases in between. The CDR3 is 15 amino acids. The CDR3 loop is CATAGPQEAGYEQYF. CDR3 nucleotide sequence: TGTGCCACTGCGGGGCCTCAAGAAGCGGGCTACGAGCAGTACTTC.

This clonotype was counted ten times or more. CDR3 DNA: TGTGCCATACGAGGGGTAAGCAATCAGCCCCAGCATTTT. This gives the protein CAIRGVSNQPQHF. The chain uses TRBV28 and TRBJ1-5, with TRBD1 as a possible D gene (5 bases). Per germline, CDR1 MDHEN and CDR2 SYDVKM. V was pared by 10 bases and J by 1 base, with 11 bases between. The CDR3 has 13 residues.

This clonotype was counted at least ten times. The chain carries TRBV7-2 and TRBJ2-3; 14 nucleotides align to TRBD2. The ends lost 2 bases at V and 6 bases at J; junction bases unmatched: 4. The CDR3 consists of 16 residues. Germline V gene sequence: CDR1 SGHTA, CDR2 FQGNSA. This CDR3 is CASSLRLAGGPDTQYF. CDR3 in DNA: TGTGCCAGCAGCTTACGACTAGCGGGAGGGCCCGATACGCAGTATTTT. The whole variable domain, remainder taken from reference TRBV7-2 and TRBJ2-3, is GAGVSQSPSNKVTEKGKDVELRCDPISGHTALYWYRQSLGQGLEFLIYFQGNSAPDKSGLPSDRFSAERTGGSVSTLTIQRTQQEDSAVYLCASSLRLAGGPDTQYFGPGTRLTVL.

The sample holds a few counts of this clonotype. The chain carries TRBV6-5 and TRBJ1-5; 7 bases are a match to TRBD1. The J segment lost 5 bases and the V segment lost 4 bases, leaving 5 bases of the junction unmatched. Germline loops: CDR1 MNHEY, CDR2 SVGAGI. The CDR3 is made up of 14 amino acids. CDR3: CASSSRDSYQPQHF. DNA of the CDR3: TGTGCCAGCAGTTCCCGGGACAGTTATCAGCCCCAGCATTTT.

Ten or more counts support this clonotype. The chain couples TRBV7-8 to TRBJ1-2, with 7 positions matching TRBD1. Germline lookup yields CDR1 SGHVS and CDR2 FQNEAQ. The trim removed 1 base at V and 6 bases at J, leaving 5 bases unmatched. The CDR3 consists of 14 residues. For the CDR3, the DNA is TGTGCCAGCAGCTTAGGACAGGGTGGGGATGGCTACACCTTC. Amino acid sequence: CASSLGQGGDGYTF. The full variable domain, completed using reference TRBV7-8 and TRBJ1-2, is GAGVSQSPRYKVAKRGQDVALRCDPISGHVSLFWYQQALGQGPEFLTYFQNEAQLDKSGLPSDRFFAERPEGSVSTLKIQRTQQEDSAVYLCASSLGQGGDGYTFGSGTRLTVV.

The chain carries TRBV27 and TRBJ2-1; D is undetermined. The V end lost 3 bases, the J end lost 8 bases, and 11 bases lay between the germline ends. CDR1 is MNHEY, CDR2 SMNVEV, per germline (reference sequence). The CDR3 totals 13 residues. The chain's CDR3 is CASSFYPKYEQFF. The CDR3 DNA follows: TGTGCCAGCAGTTTTTACCCAAAGTATGAGCAGTTCTTC.

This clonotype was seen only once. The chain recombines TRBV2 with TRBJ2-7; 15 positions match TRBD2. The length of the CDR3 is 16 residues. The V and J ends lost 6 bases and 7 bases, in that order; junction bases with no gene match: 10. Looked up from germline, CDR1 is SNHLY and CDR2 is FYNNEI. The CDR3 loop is CASRGGLAGGWGEQYF. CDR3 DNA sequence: TGTGCCAGCAGAGGCGGACTAGCGGGAGGGTGGGGTGAGCAGTACTTC.

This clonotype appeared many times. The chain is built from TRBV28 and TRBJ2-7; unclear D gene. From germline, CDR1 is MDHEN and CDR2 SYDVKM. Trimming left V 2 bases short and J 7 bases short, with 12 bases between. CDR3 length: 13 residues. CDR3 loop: CASSLVRIGEQYF. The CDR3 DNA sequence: TGTGCCAGCAGTTTAGTAAGGATCGGTGAGCAGTACTTC.

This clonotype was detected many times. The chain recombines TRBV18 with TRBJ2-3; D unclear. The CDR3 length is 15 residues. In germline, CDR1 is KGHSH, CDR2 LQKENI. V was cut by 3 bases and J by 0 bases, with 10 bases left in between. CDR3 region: CASSPKRASTDTQYF. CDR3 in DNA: TGTGCCAGCTCACCGAAGAGAGCGAGCACAGATACGCAGTATTTT.

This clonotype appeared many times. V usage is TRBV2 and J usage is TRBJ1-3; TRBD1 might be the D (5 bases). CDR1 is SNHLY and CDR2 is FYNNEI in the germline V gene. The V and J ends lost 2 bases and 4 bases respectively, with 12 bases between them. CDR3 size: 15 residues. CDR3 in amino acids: CASSESGAGGNTIYF. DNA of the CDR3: TGTGCCAGCAGTGAATCCGGGGCCGGGGGAAACACCATATATTTT.